This entry is about one TCR beta chain. Only in-frame clones appear in the TCRdb table, and some are missing; sequencing was by immunoSEQ multiplex PCR. This table holds under 8,500 clones, about 89% found once. Germline assignment: CDR1 SGHRS and CDR2 YFSETQ. This CDR3 comprises 15 residues. The ends were cut back, 1 base at V and 2 bases at J, with 13 bases in the middle. The entry originates in a study of PD-1 blockade in classical Hodgkin lymphoma. Specified time point: cycle 4 day 1 (C4D1), after 6 weeks of nivolumab. Relapse was seen in all patients after autologous stem cell transplantation, and brentuximab vedotin exposure was variable. Researchers used magnetic negative selection to pull out pure CD4+ T cells from thawed PBMCs.

This chain joins TRBV5-1 and TRBJ2-7; perhaps TRBD2 as D (5 bases). The sequence derives from a human donor with classical Hodgkin lymphoma. Sequenced material: CD4+ T cells from blood, taken before the fourth cycle of nivolumab. In nucleotides, the CDR3 is TGCGCCAGCAGCTTGTTTAGCGACCCCGCCTACGAGCAGTACTTC. Protein product: CASSLFSDPAYEQYF.